The following is a T cell receptor (beta chain) sequence with its context. Its target antigen remains unknown. Per-base qualities were not stored, and no clone one base away is much larger. One collaborating source in Seattle enrolled patients while the patients were actively infected and followed the patients over time throughout the course of disease. The collaborating institutions used their own protocols to collect whole blood in K2EDTA tubes. For TCRbeta analysis, collaborators shipped samples in one of three forms: frozen whole blood, isolated PBMCs, or DNA extracted from either of those sample types. TCRbeta CDR3 regions were amplified from genomic DNA by means of the immunoSEQ Assay, a bias-controlled multiplex PCR. Per the source publication's procedure: The number of nucleated cells in each sample was estimated by amplification of reference gene primers within the assay. Sequence reads were collapsed and filtered to measure the absolute abundance of every unique TCRbeta CDR3 rearrangement. For each sample, productive Simpson clonality was calculated by taking the square root of Simpson's diversity index across productive rearrangements. TCRdb re-hosts the immuneACCESS table, in-frame sequences only. Its copies lack some clones; in the studies checked, an unresolved V gene accounts for under half of them, and the cause for the rest is not known. The DNA was the basis for D and trimming; V, J and clone size are from that table. This sample has about 210,000 clones in its table, and under 90% of those were observed once. The ten largest clones add up to 10% of the sample.

The data originate from a study of blood T cell repertoires in COVID-19 (TCRdb year 2020). Some background on the complete study: Collaborator samples came from the United States, Italy and Spain and covered acute and convalescent phases of COVID-19. The material from the prospective study consisted of cDNA or gDNA derived from T cells, B-cell-depleted T cells, or PBMCs. Deeply sampled blood TCRbeta repertoires from subjects exposed to, actively infected with, or recovered from COVID-19 were included in the dataset. A freely available public database, intended as a resource for researchers studying the immune response to SARS-CoV-2, is where the repertoires were released. The samples were drawn from two sources: the first 160 participants of the ongoing ImmuneRACE study, and 1,254 subjects contributed by 6 global collaborators. The sample metadata nearly always contained a de-identified subject ID, COVID-19 status, age in years and sex. HLA class I and class II types, where available, came from metadata supplied by the sample provider rather than from assay-based typing.

Results and caveats for the whole study, not just this receptor: How much clinical and demographic metadata was included differed by source and by participant, and the metadata was provided uncurated.

The CDR3, cysteine through phenylalanine, is 13 amino acids long. Only the CDR3 portion is preserved as DNA: 39 bases, with reading frame beginning at the first base. V loses 4 bases, J loses 5 bases, and the germline ends lie 11 bases apart. CDR1 is given as LGHDT and CDR2 as YNNKEL, both from the germline V gene (reference sequence). Material for sequencing was peripheral blood. Rearrangement joined TRBV3-1 (or the pseudogene TRBV3-2) to TRBJ1-2; no D gene is confidently identified. The sequence derives from a woman of 80 years or more with COVID-19, enrolled during active disease. The sequenced DNA: TGTGCCAGCAGCCGCGGCGAGGGATATGGCTACACCTTC. This is translated as CASSRGEGYGYTF.